The present entry profiles one T cell receptor (beta chain) with its context. The CDR3 has 15 residues. Trimming pared 2 bases from V and 2 bases from J, leaving 12 bases between. The data stem from a study of T cells after yellow fever vaccination. Using its own MiXCR run on the 5' RACE reads, TCRdb lists one record per CDR3 protein. The sample has approximately 300,000 distinct CDR3 sequences; about 10% are singletons. Sequencing used CD4+ T cells sorted from PBMCs, obtained 45 days after the yellow fever booster vaccination. The source is a man between 18 and 35 years old who received the YFV17D yellow fever vaccine. The chain uses TRBV12-3 or TRBV12-4 and TRBJ1-1, with no clear D. The CDR3, as DNA: TGTGCCAGCAGTTTAAATTCGGGATTCAACACTGAAGCTTTCTTT. The encoded protein is CASSLNSGFNTEAFF.